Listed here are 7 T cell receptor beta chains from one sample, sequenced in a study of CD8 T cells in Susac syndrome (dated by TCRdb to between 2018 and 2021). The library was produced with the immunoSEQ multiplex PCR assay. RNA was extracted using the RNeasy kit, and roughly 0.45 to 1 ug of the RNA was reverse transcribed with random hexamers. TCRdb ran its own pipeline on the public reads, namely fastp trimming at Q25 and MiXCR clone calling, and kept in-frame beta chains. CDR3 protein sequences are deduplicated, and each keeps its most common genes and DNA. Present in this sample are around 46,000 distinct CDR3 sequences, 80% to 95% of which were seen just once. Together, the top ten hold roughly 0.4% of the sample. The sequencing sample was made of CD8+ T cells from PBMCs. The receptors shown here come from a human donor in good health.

The CDR3 region is CASSHRIQTGADEQYF. CDR3 DNA sequence: TGTGCCAGCAGCCATCGAATTCAGACAGGGGCGGACGAGCAGTACTTC. This chain links TRBV3-1 with TRBJ2-7; TRBD1 agrees at 8 bases. The CDR3 loop spans 16 amino acids. The V and J ends lost 3 bases and 5 bases, in that order; junction bases with no gene match: 12. CDR1 is LGHDT, CDR2 YNNKEL, per germline (reference sequence).

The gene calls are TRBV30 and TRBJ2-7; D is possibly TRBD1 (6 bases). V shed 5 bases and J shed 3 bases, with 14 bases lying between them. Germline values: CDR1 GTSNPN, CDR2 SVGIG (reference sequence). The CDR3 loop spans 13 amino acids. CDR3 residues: CAWDTGTYYEQYF. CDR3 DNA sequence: TGTGCCTGGGACACCGGGACATACTACGAGCAGTACTTC.

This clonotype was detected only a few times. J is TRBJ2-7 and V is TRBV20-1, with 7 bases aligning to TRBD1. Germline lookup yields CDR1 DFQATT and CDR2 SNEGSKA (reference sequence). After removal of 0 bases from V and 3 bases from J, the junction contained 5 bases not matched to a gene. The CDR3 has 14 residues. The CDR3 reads CSARDETGIYEQYF. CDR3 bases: TGCAGTGCTAGAGATGAGACAGGGATCTACGAGCAGTACTTC.

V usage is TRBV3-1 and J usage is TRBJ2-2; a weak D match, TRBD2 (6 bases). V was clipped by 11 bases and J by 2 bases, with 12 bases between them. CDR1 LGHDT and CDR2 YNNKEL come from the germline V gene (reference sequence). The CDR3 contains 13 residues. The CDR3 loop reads CACGDGNTGELFF. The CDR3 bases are TGTGCCTGCGGGGACGGTAACACCGGGGAGCTGTTTTTT.

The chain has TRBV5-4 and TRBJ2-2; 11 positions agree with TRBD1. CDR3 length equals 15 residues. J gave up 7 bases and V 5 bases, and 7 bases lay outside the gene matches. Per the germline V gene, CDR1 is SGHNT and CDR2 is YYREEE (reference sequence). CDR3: CASRLGQGAVGELFF. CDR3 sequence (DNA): TGTGCCAGCAGACTTGGACAGGGGGCCGTCGGGGAGCTGTTTTTT.

CDR3 in amino acids: CAWSLPGNTEAFF. As DNA, the CDR3 is TGTGCCTGGAGTCTCCCCGGGAACACTGAAGCTTTCTTT. The V call is TRBV30, the J call TRBJ1-1; D is unclear. V was shortened by 2 bases and J by 1 base, with 8 bases between the two germline ends. Germline V CDR1 and CDR2: GTSNPN, SVGIG (reference sequence). This CDR3 has 13 residues.

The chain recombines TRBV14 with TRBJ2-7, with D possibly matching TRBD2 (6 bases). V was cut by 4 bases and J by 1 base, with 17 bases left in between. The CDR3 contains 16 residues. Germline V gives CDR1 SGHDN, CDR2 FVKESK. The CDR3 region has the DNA TGTGCCAGCAGCCCAGCCGTGGGGAGGCTTTCCTACGAGCAGTACTTC. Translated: CASSPAVGRLSYEQYF.